This T cell receptor (beta chain) was sequenced during a study of cytomegalovirus exposure and HLA in healthy donors. The CDR3 runs to 16 residues. Trimming took off 5 bases at V and 2 bases at J, with 16 bases between the two ends. Germline V gene lookup returns CDR1 KGHSH and CDR2 LQKENI. It was with 60 Vbeta and 13 Jbeta primers that the PCR ran. The method was immunoSEQ multiplex PCR; TCRdb's version includes in-frame clones alone and lacks a portion of them. The sample records roughly 120,000 clones, 65% to 80% being singletons. Sequencing was done on a sample of PBMCs. The V gene is TRBV18, the J gene TRBJ2-1; D is perhaps TRBD2 (6 bases). The sequence came from a woman aged 55-69 years in good health and CMV-seropositive. The CDR3 region is CASSWDGRSPYNEQFF. CDR3 DNA: TGTGCCAGCTCATGGGATGGGAGGTCCCCCTACAATGAGCAGTTCTTC.